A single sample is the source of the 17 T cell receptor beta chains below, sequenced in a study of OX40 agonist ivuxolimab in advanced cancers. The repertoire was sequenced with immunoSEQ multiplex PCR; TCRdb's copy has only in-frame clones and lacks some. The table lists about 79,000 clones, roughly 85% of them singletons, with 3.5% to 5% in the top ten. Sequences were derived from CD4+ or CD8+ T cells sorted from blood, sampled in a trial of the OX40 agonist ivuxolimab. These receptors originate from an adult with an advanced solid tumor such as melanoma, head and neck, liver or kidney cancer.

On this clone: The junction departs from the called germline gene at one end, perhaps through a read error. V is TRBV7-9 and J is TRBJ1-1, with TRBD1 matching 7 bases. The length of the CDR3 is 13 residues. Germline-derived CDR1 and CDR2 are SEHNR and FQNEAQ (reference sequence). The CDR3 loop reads CASAPTGNTEASF. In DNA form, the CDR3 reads TGTGCCAGCGCCCCGACAGGGAACACTGAAGCTTCCTTT.

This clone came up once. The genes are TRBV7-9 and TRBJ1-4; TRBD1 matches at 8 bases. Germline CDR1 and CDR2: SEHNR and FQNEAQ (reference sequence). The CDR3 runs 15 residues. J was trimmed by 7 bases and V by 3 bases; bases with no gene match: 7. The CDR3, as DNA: TGTGCCAGCAGCTTCCTACAGGGGGGGAGTGAAAAACTGTTTTTT. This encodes CASSFLQGGSEKLFF.

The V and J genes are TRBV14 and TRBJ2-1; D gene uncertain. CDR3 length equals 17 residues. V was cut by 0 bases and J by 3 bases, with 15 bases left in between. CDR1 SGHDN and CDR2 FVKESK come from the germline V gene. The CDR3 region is CASSQEVTSVGYNEQFF. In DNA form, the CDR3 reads TGTGCCAGCAGCCAAGAAGTGACCTCCGTTGGCTACAATGAGCAGTTCTTC.

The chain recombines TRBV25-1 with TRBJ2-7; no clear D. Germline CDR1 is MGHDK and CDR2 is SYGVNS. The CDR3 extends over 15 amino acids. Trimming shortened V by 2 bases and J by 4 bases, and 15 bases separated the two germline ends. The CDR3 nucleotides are TGTGCCAGCAGTGAAGCCGGACGAAGTTTGTACGAGCAGTACTTC. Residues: CASSEAGRSLYEQYF.

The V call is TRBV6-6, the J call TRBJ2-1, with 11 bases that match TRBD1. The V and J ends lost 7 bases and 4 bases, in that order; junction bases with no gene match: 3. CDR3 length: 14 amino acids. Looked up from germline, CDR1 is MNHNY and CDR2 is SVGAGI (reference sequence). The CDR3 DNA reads TGTGCCAGCACCGGACAGGGGGCTTACAATGAGCAGTTCTTC. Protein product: CASTGQGAYNEQFF.

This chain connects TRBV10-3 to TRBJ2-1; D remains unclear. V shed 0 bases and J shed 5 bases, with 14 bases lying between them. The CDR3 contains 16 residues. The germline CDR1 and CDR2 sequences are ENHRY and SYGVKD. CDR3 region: CAISESLLRDNNEQFF. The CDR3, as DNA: TGTGCCATCAGTGAGTCGCTCCTACGAGATAACAATGAGCAGTTCTTC.

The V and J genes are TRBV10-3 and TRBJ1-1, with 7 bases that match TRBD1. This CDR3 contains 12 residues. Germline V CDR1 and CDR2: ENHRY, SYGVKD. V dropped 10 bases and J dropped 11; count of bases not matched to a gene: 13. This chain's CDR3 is CATGTNDRVAFF. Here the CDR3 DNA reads TGTGCCACAGGAACCAATGACAGGGTGGCTTTCTTT.

The CDR3 coding sequence is TGTGCCAGCAGTTATACTAGCTTCTACGAGCAGTACTTC. This encodes CASSYTSFYEQYF. The chain couples TRBV6-5 to TRBJ2-7; perhaps TRBD2 as D (6 bases). With 3 bases removed from V and 3 bases from J, the gap between germline ends came to 9 bases. Germline V gene data show CDR1 as MNHEY and CDR2 as SVGAGI. The CDR3 loop spans 13 amino acids.

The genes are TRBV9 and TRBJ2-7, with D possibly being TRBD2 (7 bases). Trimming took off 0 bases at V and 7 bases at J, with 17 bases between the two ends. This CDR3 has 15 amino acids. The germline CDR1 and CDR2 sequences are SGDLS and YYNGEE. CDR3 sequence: CASSVERGGSVEQYF. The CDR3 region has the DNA TGTGCCAGCAGCGTAGAGAGGGGGGGCTCCGTGGAGCAGTACTTC.

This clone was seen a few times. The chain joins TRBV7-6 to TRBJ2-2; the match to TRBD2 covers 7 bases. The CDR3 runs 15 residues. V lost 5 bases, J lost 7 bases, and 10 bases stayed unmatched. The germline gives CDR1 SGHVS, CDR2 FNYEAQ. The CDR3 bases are TGTGCCAGCAGCCCCCGTCGGGCGGGAGACGGGGAGCTGTTTTTT. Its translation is CASSPRRAGDGELFF. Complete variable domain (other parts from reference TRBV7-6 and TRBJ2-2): GAGVSQSPRYKVTKRGQDVALRCDPISGHVSLYWYRQALGQGPEFLTYFNYEAQQDKSGLPNDRFSAERPEGSISTLTIQRTEQRDSAMYRCASSPRRAGDGELFFGEGSRLTVL.

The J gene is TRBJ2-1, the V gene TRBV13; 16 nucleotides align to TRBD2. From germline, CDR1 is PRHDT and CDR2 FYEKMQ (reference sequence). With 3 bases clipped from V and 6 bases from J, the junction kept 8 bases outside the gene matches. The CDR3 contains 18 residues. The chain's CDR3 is CASSLGTSGRAGGNEQFF. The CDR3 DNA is TGTGCCAGCAGCTTGGGGACTAGCGGGAGGGCGGGTGGCAATGAGCAGTTCTTC.

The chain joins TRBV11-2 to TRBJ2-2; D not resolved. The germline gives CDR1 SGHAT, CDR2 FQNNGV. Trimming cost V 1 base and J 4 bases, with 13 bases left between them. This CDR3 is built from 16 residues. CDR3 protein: CASSLGSWLSTGELFF. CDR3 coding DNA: TGTGCCAGCAGCTTAGGGTCATGGTTAAGCACCGGGGAGCTGTTTTTT.

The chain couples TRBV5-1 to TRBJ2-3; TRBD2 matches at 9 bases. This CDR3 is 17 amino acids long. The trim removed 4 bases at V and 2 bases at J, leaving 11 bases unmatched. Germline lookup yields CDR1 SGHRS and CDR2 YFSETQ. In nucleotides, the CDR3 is TGCGCCAGCAGCAAACTGACGGGACTAGCCAACACAGATACGCAGTATTTT. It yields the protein CASSKLTGLANTDTQYF.

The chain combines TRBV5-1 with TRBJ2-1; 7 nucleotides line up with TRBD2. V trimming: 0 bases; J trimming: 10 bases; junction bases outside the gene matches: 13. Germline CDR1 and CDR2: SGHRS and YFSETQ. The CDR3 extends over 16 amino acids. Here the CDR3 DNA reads TGCGCCAGCAGCTTGGAAGGGAGGGCCGTTCAAAGGGAGCAGTTCTTC. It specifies CASSLEGRAVQREQFF.

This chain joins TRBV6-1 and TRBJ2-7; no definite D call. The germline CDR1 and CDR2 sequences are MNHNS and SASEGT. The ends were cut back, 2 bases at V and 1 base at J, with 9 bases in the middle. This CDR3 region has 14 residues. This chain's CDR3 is CASSEFLSSYEQYF. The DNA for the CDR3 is TGTGCCAGCAGTGAATTTTTGAGTTCCTACGAGCAGTACTTC.

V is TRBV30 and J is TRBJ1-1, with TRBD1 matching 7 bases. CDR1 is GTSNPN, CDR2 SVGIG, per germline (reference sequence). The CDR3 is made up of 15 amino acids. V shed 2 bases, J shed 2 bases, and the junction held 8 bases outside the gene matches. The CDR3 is CAWSTGDRFNTEAFF. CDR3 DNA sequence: TGTGCCTGGAGTACGGGGGACAGATTTAACACTGAAGCTTTCTTT. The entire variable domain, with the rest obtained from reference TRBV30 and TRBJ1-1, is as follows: SQTIHQWPATLVQPVGSPLSLECTVEGTSNPNLYWYRQAAGRGLQLLFYSVGIGQISSEVPQNLSASRPQDRQFILSSKKLLLSDSGFYLCAWSTGDRFNTEAFFGQGTRLTVV.

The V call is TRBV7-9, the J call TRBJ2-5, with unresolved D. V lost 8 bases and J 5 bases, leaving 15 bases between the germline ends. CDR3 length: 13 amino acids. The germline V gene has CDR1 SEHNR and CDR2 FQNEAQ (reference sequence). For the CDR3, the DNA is TGTGCCAGCGCCCTTAGGATGGGGGAGACCCAGTACTTC. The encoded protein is CASALRMGETQYF.